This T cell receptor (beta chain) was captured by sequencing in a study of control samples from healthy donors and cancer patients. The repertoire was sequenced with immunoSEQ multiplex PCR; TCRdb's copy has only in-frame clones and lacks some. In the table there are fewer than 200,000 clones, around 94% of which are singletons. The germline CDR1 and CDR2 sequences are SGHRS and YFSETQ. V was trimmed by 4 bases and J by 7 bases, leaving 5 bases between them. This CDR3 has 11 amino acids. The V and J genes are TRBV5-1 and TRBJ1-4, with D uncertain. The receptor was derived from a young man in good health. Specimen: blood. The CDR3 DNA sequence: TGCGCCAGCAGCCGGGGTGAAAAACTGTTTTTT. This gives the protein CASSRGEKLFF.